The clone carrying this T cell receptor beta chain was recorded at least ten times. Its antigen is unknown. From germline, CDR1 is SGHVS and CDR2 FQNEAQ. The ends lost 3 bases at V and 4 bases at J; junction bases unmatched: 4. CDR3 length: 14 amino acids. This sample was included in a study of T-cell reconstitution after alpha-beta-depleted transplantation in children. Broader study findings: Several hundred rapidly expanded clones from non-depleted graft cells reportedly supplied alpha-beta T cells about two months post-transplant. Newly generated T cells supplied most T-cell counts and diversity one year post-transplant.

The library targeted TCRbeta and was prepared with unique molecular identifiers. TCRdb called the PCR reads again in MiXCR, with one record for every CDR3 protein. The data contain around 450,000 distinct CDR3 sequences, approximately 10% of them singletons. The sequence derives from a child aged 2 to 15 with inherited bone marrow failure, due to receive a stem cell transplant. The specimen was PBMCs, collected before TCRalphabeta/CD19-depleted stem cell transplant. The chain couples TRBV7-8 to TRBJ2-7; 9 nucleotides line up with TRBD2. As DNA, the CDR3 is TGTGCCAGCAGCTTTGATAGCGGGAGTTACGAGCAGTACTTC. Translation: CASSFDSGSYEQYF.